Listed below are T cell receptor beta chains from one sample, sequenced in a study of blood T cells in healthy people across ages. TCRdb re-derived calls from the 5' RACE reads in MiXCR, one entry per CDR3 protein. The profile shows about 1.8 million distinct CDR3 sequences, around half of them singletons. The sample comprised blood. Every receptor here comes from a middle-aged woman in good health. The CDR3 runs from the conserved cysteine through the conserved F or W. Rows give clone size only sometimes, using once, few, many, or a class for an expanded clone.

j_gene,abundance,v_gene,len,CDR3aa
TRBJ2-7,-,TRBV15,16,CATSRGVGQGIYEQYF
TRBJ2-3,many,TRBV4-2,17,CASSQGTSGGGTDTQYF
TRBJ2-3,few,TRBV4-1,15,CASSQGQGVADTQYF
TRBJ2-2,-,TRBV6-2/TRBV6-3,15,CASRRQGPSTGELFF
TRBJ1-4,few,TRBV20-1,13,CSARVPGGEKLFF
TRBJ2-1,-,TRBV6-2/TRBV6-3,17,CASRHGTSGGLFNEQFF
TRBJ1-4,-,TRBV7-2,15,CASSPQGRGSEKLFF
TRBJ2-1,-,TRBV10-3,15,CATSPRDRDYNEQFF
TRBJ2-4,-,TRBV6-6,12,CASLQGSNIQYF
TRBJ2-1,few,TRBV12-3/TRBV12-4,15,CASTARGFAYNEQFF
TRBJ1-2,-,TRBV7-2,15,CASSLFQPINYGYTF
TRBJ2-5,few,TRBV12-3/TRBV12-4,16,CASSFLSGSTQETQYF
TRBJ2-1,-,TRBV4-3,16,CASSQVWGAGYNEQFF
TRBJ2-4,few,TRBV20-1,17,CSASPIQGMIAKNIQYF
TRBJ2-1,few,TRBV4-2,15,CASSQENGGLNEQFF
TRBJ2-5,-,TRBV27,20,CASSLSPPGVSGAPQETQYF
TRBJ2-1,-,TRBV5-8,15,CASSLGRGVLDEQFF